This entry lists 12 T cell receptor beta chains sequenced from one sample in a study of blood T cells in healthy people across ages. A second PCR, run for roughly 7 to 12 cycles, used a sample-barcoded 5' primer plus a J-beta primer mix. MiXCR was run by TCRdb on the 5' RACE reads, yielding one entry per CDR3 protein. The sample holds fewer than 1 million distinct CDR3 sequences, 44% seen once. The specimen was blood. The receptors were gathered from a man aged 55 to 70 in good health.

The chain is built from TRBV20-1 and TRBJ1-2; D perhaps matches TRBD1 (5 bases). CDR3 length: 13 amino acids. Germline lookup yields CDR1 DFQATT and CDR2 SNEGSKA (reference sequence). Trimming left V 0 bases short and J 6 bases short, with 11 bases between. CDR3 coding DNA: TGCAGTGCTAGAGATGGTTGGGGCCATGGCTACACCTTC. It specifies CSARDGWGHGYTF.

The chain recombines TRBV20-1 with TRBJ2-1, with 7 nucleotides matching TRBD1. Germline CDR1 and CDR2: DFQATT and SNEGSKA (reference sequence). The CDR3 runs to 18 residues. Trimming took 1 base from V and 0 from J; bases not matched to a gene: 12. CDR3 nucleotides: TGCAGTGCTAGAGCGGGGTTGGGACAGCTCAGCTCCTACAATGAGCAGTTCTTC. Translation gives CSARAGLGQLSSYNEQFF.

This clonotype showed up just a few times. At one end, the junction sequence differs from germline, possibly due to a read error. The gene calls are TRBV20-1 and TRBJ2-3, with 12 bases matching TRBD2. Germline CDR1 and CDR2: DFQATT and SNEGSKA (reference sequence). The length of the CDR3 is 16 residues. In DNA form, the CDR3 reads TGCAGTGCGAGAGGACTAGCGGGGCCCCACACAGATACGCAGTATTTT. Protein: CSARGLAGPHTDTQYF.

This clonotype has just a few counts. The chain carries TRBV29-1 and TRBJ2-7, with D tentatively TRBD2 (5 bases). Trimming removed 4 bases at V and 7 bases at J, with 23 bases between. The CDR3 runs to 15 residues. From germline, CDR1 is SQVTM and CDR2 ANQGSEA. This CDR3 is CSVVAQWTSTGEQYF. CDR3 bases: TGCAGCGTTGTCGCCCAGTGGACCAGTACGGGGGAGCAGTACTTC.

J is TRBJ2-4 and V is TRBV25-1; 12 nucleotides match TRBD2. The J call may be incorrect, as the DNA end agrees better with TRBJ2-5. This CDR3 is 16 amino acids long. Germline V lookup: CDR1 MGHDK, CDR2 SYGVNS. The CDR3 DNA sequence: TGTGCCAGCAGGGAGGGGCTAGCGGGGGGGCAAGAGACCCAGTACTTC. It codes for CASREGLAGGQETQYF.

V usage is TRBV11-2 and J usage is TRBJ2-1; 8 bases fit TRBD1. The CDR3 is made up of 16 amino acids. Looked up from germline, CDR1 is SGHAT and CDR2 is FQNNGV. The J segment lost 8 bases and the V segment lost 1 base, leaving 10 bases of the junction unmatched. CDR3 amino acids: CASSLAGQGALDEQFF. Written as DNA, the CDR3 is TGTGCCAGCAGCTTAGCTGGGCAGGGGGCCTTGGATGAGCAGTTCTTC.

This clonotype was detected only a few times. The rearrangement links TRBV4-1 to TRBJ2-3, with 7 bases identical to TRBD1. Germline V gene lookup returns CDR1 MGHRA and CDR2 YSYEKL. The V gene end was trimmed by 3 bases and the J gene end by 9 bases; junction bases not matched to a gene: 3. The CDR3 totals 12 residues. The CDR3 is CASSHETGTQYF. The CDR3 DNA reads as TGCGCCAGCAGCCATGAGACAGGGACGCAGTATTTT.

The chain uses TRBV20-1 and TRBJ2-3, with 8 positions matching TRBD2. Germline-derived CDR1 and CDR2 are DFQATT and SNEGSKA (reference sequence). V shed 0 bases, J shed 7 bases, and the junction held 15 bases outside the gene matches. There are 17 residues in the CDR3. The CDR3 bases are TGCAGTGCTAGAGATTCTTTTCCCCTTGGCGGGGGGAATACGCAGTATTTT. Residues: CSARDSFPLGGGNTQYF.

This clonotype has only a few counts. The rearrangement joins TRBV5-6 to TRBJ2-6; possibly TRBD2 for D (5 bases). Trimming shortened V by 4 bases and J by 0 bases, and 14 bases separated the two germline ends. Germline V CDR1 and CDR2: SGHDT, YYEEEE. The CDR3 totals 17 residues. The CDR3 here is CASSALDGISGANVLTF. DNA of the CDR3: TGTGCCAGCAGCGCGCTCGACGGGATCTCTGGGGCCAACGTCCTGACTTTC. Variable domain in full (rest from reference TRBV5-6 and TRBJ2-6): DAGVTQSPTHLIKTRGQQVTLRCSPKSGHDTVSWYQQALGQGPQFIFQYYEEEERQRGNFPDRFSGHQFPNYSSELNVNALLLGDSALYLCASSALDGISGANVLTFGAGSRLTVL.

The chain joins TRBV29-1 to TRBJ2-4, with no clear D. The DNA end is a closer match to TRBJ2-7, so the J assignment may be wrong. This CDR3 contains 11 residues. Germline V gene sequence: CDR1 SQVTM, CDR2 ANQGSEA. The CDR3 DNA reads TGCAGCGTTGAAGGGCCCTCCGAGCAGTACTTC. This codes for CSVEGPSEQYF.

To note about this clonotype: One end of the junction fails to match germline, which may point to a read error. The rearrangement uses TRBV4-2 and TRBJ2-1, with 8 bases that match TRBD2. The CDR3 is 16 amino acids. Per germline, CDR1 LGHNA and CDR2 YNFKEQ. The CDR3 region is CACSQAGASSYNEQFF. CDR3 in DNA: TGTGCCTGCAGCCAAGCGGGGGCGAGCTCCTACAATGAGCAGTTCTTC.

The chain recombines TRBV4-1 with TRBJ2-4; TRBD1 aligns across 10 bases. This CDR3 is 21 amino acids long. Germline V gene lookup returns CDR1 MGHRA and CDR2 YSYEKL. J gave up 2 bases and V 2 bases, and 18 bases lay outside the gene matches. The CDR3 DNA is TGCGCCAGCAGCCAAACAGTGCAGGGACAGGGGAGCCCCGGAACCAAAAACATTCAGTACTTC. Its protein is CASSQTVQGQGSPGTKNIQYF.